This T cell receptor (beta chain) came from a study of regulatory T cells in long-lasting Graves disease. Assembly of TCR beta libraries relied on iRepertoire HTBI primers together with Arm-PCR of CDR3 regions. TCRdb re-derived calls from the multiplex PCR reads in MiXCR, one entry per CDR3 protein. The sample lists about 470,000 distinct CDR3 sequences; 20% were seen once. A few counts support this clonotype. CDR1 is SGHTA, CDR2 FQGNSA, per germline. Trimming removed 0 bases from V and 4 bases from J, with 13 bases in between. The CDR3 spans 15 residues. The time point was: persistent/refractory GD, antithyroid drugs over 5 years with positive TRAb. With RNA extracted from PBMCs as input, the TCR library was made. The source of the patients was an endocrinology department in Xi'an, China.

The receptor was isolated from a female donor with Graves disease. V is TRBV7-2 and J is TRBJ2-7, with D possibly being TRBD1 (6 bases). The input for sequencing was peripheral blood mononuclear cells (PBMCs), taken when the disease was refractory, from a patient treated with antithyroid drugs. The CDR3 sequence is CASSLALGAGYEQYF. Here the CDR3 DNA reads TGTGCCAGCAGCTTAGCTTTGGGGGCCGGGTACGAGCAGTACTTC.